These T cell receptor beta chains were read from a single sample in a study of shared clonotypes between healthy human individuals. Profiling relied on immunoSEQ multiplex PCR, and the TCRdb table lists in-frame clones only, not all of them. The table includes roughly 2.1 million clones, 85% to 95% detected once. Sequenced sample: naive CD8+ T cells from PBMCs. The origin of the receptors is a man between 18 and 35 years old in good health. Some clones in this sample may be carry-over from other donors' samples. Each CDR3 is given with its conserved first and last residue. Each record gives: clone size, J gene, V gene, D gene, CDR3 DNA, CDR3 protein. A D gene is named only where the DNA matches it firmly. Only some rows state a clone size, as once, few, many or a class for expanded clones.

clone size: .; J gene: TRBJ1-3; V gene: TRBV30; D gene: .; CDR3 DNA: TGTGCCTGGAGTGTACTGGGGCCAGGGGCGAGCTCTGGAAACACCATATATTTT; CDR3 protein: CAWSVLGPGASSGNTIYF
clone size: .; J gene: TRBJ2-4; V gene: TRBV7-8; D gene: .; CDR3 DNA: TGTGCCAGCAGCTTAGTTGGAGCAGGGGCTAAAAACATTCAGTACTTC; CDR3 protein: CASSLVGAGAKNIQYF
clone size: .; J gene: TRBJ2-1; V gene: TRBV27; D gene: .; CDR3 DNA: TGTGCCAGCAGTCACCAAGGCTCCTACAATGAGCAGTTCTTC; CDR3 protein: CASSHQGSYNEQFF
clone size: .; J gene: TRBJ2-7; V gene: TRBV27; D gene: TRBD2; CDR3 DNA: TGTGCCAGCAGTTTAAGGCCCCGGTACGGTAGCGGGACCTACGAGCAGTACTTC; CDR3 protein: CASSLRPRYGSGTYEQYF
clone size: .; J gene: TRBJ2-3; V gene: TRBV10-2; D gene: .; CDR3 DNA: TGCGCCAGCAGTGAGTCGATGCTCCCTAGCACAGATACGCAGTATTTT; CDR3 protein: CASSESMLPSTDTQYF
clone size: .; J gene: TRBJ2-7; V gene: TRBV11-2; D gene: .; CDR3 DNA: TGTGCCAGCAGCTCGGGACCTGCCGCCTACGAGCAGTACTTC; CDR3 protein: CASSSGPAAYEQYF
clone size: .; J gene: TRBJ2-7; V gene: TRBV5-6; D gene: .; CDR3 DNA: TGTGCCAGCAGCTTGGCCGGCATACCCTACGAGCAGTACTTC; CDR3 protein: CASSLAGIPYEQYF
clone size: .; J gene: TRBJ1-1; V gene: TRBV28; D gene: .; CDR3 DNA: TGTGCCAGCACCAGATGGGGGGGGCGCGTGAACACTGAAGCTTTCTTT; CDR3 protein: CASTRWGGRVNTEAFF
clone size: .; J gene: TRBJ2-1; V gene: TRBV28; D gene: TRBD2; CDR3 DNA: TGTGCCAGCAGTCAGATCAGTAGCGGGAGGAGTAAACATAGTGAGCAGTTCTTC; CDR3 protein: CASSQISSGRSKHSEQFF
clone size: few; J gene: TRBJ1-1; V gene: TRBV28; D gene: .; CDR3 DNA: TGTGCCAGCAGTTTTTGGAACACTGAAGCTTTCTTT; CDR3 protein: CASSFWNTEAFF
clone size: few; J gene: TRBJ2-7; V gene: TRBV4-1; D gene: .; CDR3 DNA: TGCGCCAGCCGGGCACAAGGAAGCTACGAGCAGTACTTC; CDR3 protein: CASRAQGSYEQYF
clone size: once; J gene: TRBJ1-4; V gene: TRBV28; D gene: .; CDR3 DNA: TGTGCCAGCAGCACCCCCGGAGAAGGCTTTAATGAAAAACTGTTTTTT; CDR3 protein: CASSTPGEGFNEKLFF
clone size: once; J gene: TRBJ2-3; V gene: TRBV25-1; D gene: TRBD2; CDR3 DNA: TGTGCCAGCAGGGCGGGACTAGCGGGAGGGCAAGATACGCAGTATTTT; CDR3 protein: CASRAGLAGGQDTQYF
clone size: .; J gene: TRBJ2-7; V gene: TRBV2; D gene: .; CDR3 DNA: TGTGCCACCAAAAGGGAAATCTACGAGCAGTACTTC; CDR3 protein: CATKREIYEQYF
clone size: .; J gene: TRBJ1-1; V gene: TRBV11-2; D gene: .; CDR3 DNA: TGTGCCAGCAGCTACGGGGGGCGGAACACTGAAGCTTTCTTT; CDR3 protein: CASSYGGRNTEAFF
clone size: .; J gene: TRBJ1-4; V gene: TRBV19; D gene: .; CDR3 DNA: TGTGCCAGTCGCGTGAAAGGGCCAAATGAAAAACTGTTTTTT; CDR3 protein: CASRVKGPNEKLFF
clone size: .; J gene: TRBJ1-1; V gene: TRBV7-9; D gene: .; CDR3 DNA: TGTGCCAGCAGCCCCCCACGCGGGGTGGGGGGCACTGAAGCTTTCTTT; CDR3 protein: CASSPPRGVGGTEAFF
clone size: .; J gene: TRBJ2-2; V gene: TRBV30; D gene: .; CDR3 DNA: TGTGCCTGGAATACAGGGTACGGCACCGGGGAGCTGTTTTTT; CDR3 protein: CAWNTGYGTGELFF
clone size: .; J gene: TRBJ2-7; V gene: TRBV27; D gene: TRBD2; CDR3 DNA: TGTGCCAGCAGTTTTTCTAGCGGGACTTTGGCCTACGAGCAGTACTTC; CDR3 protein: CASSFSSGTLAYEQYF
clone size: .; J gene: TRBJ1-5; V gene: TRBV2; D gene: TRBD1; CDR3 DNA: TGTGCCAGCAGTGGAGACAGGGGGGAACAGCCCCAGCATTTT; CDR3 protein: CASSGDRGEQPQHF
clone size: .; J gene: TRBJ2-7; V gene: TRBV27; D gene: .; CDR3 DNA: TGTGCCAGCAGTTTGGGCATACTGAGGTCCTACGAGCAGTACTTC; CDR3 protein: CASSLGILRSYEQYF
clone size: .; J gene: TRBJ1-5; V gene: TRBV7-9; D gene: .; CDR3 DNA: TGTGCCAGCAGCTCCGGGAATCAGCCCCAGCATTTT; CDR3 protein: CASSSGNQPQHF
clone size: once; J gene: TRBJ2-3; V gene: TRBV29-1; D gene: TRBD2; CDR3 DNA: TGCAGCGTTGATTCGCTAGCGGACAGCACAGATACGCAGTATTTT; CDR3 protein: CSVDSLADSTDTQYF
clone size: .; J gene: TRBJ1-2; V gene: TRBV28; D gene: TRBD1; CDR3 DNA: TGTGCCAGCAGTTTGGGAACAGGGGGAAACTATGGCTACACCTTC; CDR3 protein: CASSLGTGGNYGYTF
clone size: .; J gene: TRBJ2-7; V gene: TRBV27; D gene: .; CDR3 DNA: TGTGCCAGCAGCCCCGGGACCTTTAACTACGAGCAGTACTTC; CDR3 protein: CASSPGTFNYEQYF
clone size: .; J gene: TRBJ1-1; V gene: TRBV28; D gene: .; CDR3 DNA: TGTGCCAGCAGTTTTCTGGGGGCGACGACTGAAGCTTTCTTT; CDR3 protein: CASSFLGATTEAFF
clone size: .; J gene: TRBJ1-1; V gene: TRBV19; D gene: .; CDR3 DNA: TGTGCCAGTACCCCGAAGAAGGTATACACTGAAGCTTTCTTT; CDR3 protein: CASTPKKVYTEAFF
clone size: .; J gene: TRBJ2-1; V gene: TRBV10-3; D gene: TRBD1; CDR3 DNA: TGTGCCATCAGTGATCGGACAGGGACCTACAATGAGCAGTTCTTC; CDR3 protein: CAISDRTGTYNEQFF
clone size: .; J gene: TRBJ2-7; V gene: TRBV28; D gene: .; CDR3 DNA: TGTGCCAGCAGTACCCAGGAGTACGAGCAGTACTTC; CDR3 protein: CASSTQEYEQYF
clone size: once; J gene: TRBJ2-1; V gene: TRBV11-2; D gene: TRBD2; CDR3 DNA: TGTGCCAGCAGCTTAGCCGGGACTAGCGGCAACAATGAGCAGTTCTTC; CDR3 protein: CASSLAGTSGNNEQFF
clone size: .; J gene: TRBJ2-7; V gene: TRBV29-1; D gene: .; CDR3 DNA: TGCAGCGCACAACTAGGAGGTGCCGAGCAGTACTTC; CDR3 protein: CSAQLGGAEQYF
clone size: .; J gene: TRBJ2-7; V gene: TRBV19; D gene: .; CDR3 DNA: TGTGCCAGTAGTATTACAGGGCGAAGGAGCGACGAGCAGTACTTC; CDR3 protein: CASSITGRRSDEQYF
clone size: .; J gene: TRBJ2-3; V gene: TRBV5-1; D gene: TRBD1; CDR3 DNA: TGCGCCAGCAGCTTGACAGGGGAAAGCACAGATACGCAGTATTTT; CDR3 protein: CASSLTGESTDTQYF
clone size: once; J gene: TRBJ1-6; V gene: TRBV30; D gene: .; CDR3 DNA: TGTGCCTGGACGAGCGAAGGGGCACCCCTCCACTTT; CDR3 protein: CAWTSEGAPLHF
clone size: .; J gene: TRBJ2-1; V gene: TRBV4-2; D gene: .; CDR3 DNA: TGTGCCAGCAGCCAAGCCGGGACTTCCTGGGTCAATGAGCAGTTCTTC; CDR3 protein: CASSQAGTSWVNEQFF
clone size: few; J gene: TRBJ1-1; V gene: TRBV5-6; D gene: .; CDR3 DNA: TGTGCCAGCAGCTTGAGGGAAGACACTGAAGCTTTCTTT; CDR3 protein: CASSLREDTEAFF
clone size: .; J gene: TRBJ1-2; V gene: TRBV9; D gene: .; CDR3 DNA: TGTGCCAGCAGCGTTTCTCAGAAGTTAAAGGAGGGCTACACCTTC; CDR3 protein: CASSVSQKLKEGYTF
clone size: .; J gene: TRBJ2-1; V gene: TRBV15; D gene: .; CDR3 DNA: TGTGCCACCAGCAGGAGGCCCTCGGAGGTCCTTGAGCAGTTCTTC; CDR3 protein: CATSRRPSEVLEQFF
clone size: .; J gene: TRBJ1-1; V gene: TRBV23-1; D gene: .; CDR3 DNA: TGCGCCAGGCCCTGGGGGGCTACTGAAGCTTTCTTT; CDR3 protein: CARPWGATEAFF
clone size: .; J gene: TRBJ2-7; V gene: TRBV27; D gene: TRBD1; CDR3 DNA: TGTGCCAGCCGGGACAGGGGTTCCTACGAGCAGTACTTC; CDR3 protein: CASRDRGSYEQYF
clone size: once; J gene: TRBJ2-1; V gene: TRBV4-1; D gene: .; CDR3 DNA: TGCGCCAGCAGCCAAGACCGAGAAACCTACAATGAGCAGTTCTTC; CDR3 protein: CASSQDRETYNEQFF
clone size: .; J gene: TRBJ2-1; V gene: TRBV27; D gene: .; CDR3 DNA: TGTGCCAGCAGTTTTCTTACCCCGAGGCCCGTGAATGAGCAGTTCTTC; CDR3 protein: CASSFLTPRPVNEQFF
clone size: .; J gene: TRBJ2-1; V gene: TRBV5-1; D gene: .; CDR3 DNA: TGCGCCAGCAGCCCGACAAGGATGAGGGGCGTCAATGAGCAGTTCTTC; CDR3 protein: CASSPTRMRGVNEQFF
clone size: once; J gene: TRBJ2-6; V gene: TRBV7-9; D gene: .; CDR3 DNA: TGTGCCAGCAGCCCCCGACAGGTCTCTGGGGCCAACGTCCTGACTTTC; CDR3 protein: CASSPRQVSGANVLTF
clone size: .; J gene: TRBJ2-2; V gene: TRBV7-9; D gene: TRBD2; CDR3 DNA: TGTGCCAGCAGCTCCCGACCCGGGGAGCGGGAGGGTTCCGGGGAGCTGTTTTTT; CDR3 protein: CASSSRPGEREGSGELFF
clone size: .; J gene: TRBJ2-7; V gene: TRBV7-3; D gene: .; CDR3 DNA: TGTGCCAGCAGCTCCCGAGAGGGCTACGAGCAGTACTTC; CDR3 protein: CASSSREGYEQYF
clone size: .; J gene: TRBJ1-1; V gene: TRBV27; D gene: TRBD1; CDR3 DNA: TGTGCCAGCACCCCCGAGGCAGGGGGTCGTACTGAAGCTTTCTTT; CDR3 protein: CASTPEAGGRTEAFF
clone size: .; J gene: TRBJ1-2; V gene: TRBV20-1; D gene: .; CDR3 DNA: TGCAGTGCTAGAGAGTATGGCTACACCTTC; CDR3 protein: CSAREYGYTF
clone size: .; J gene: TRBJ2-7; V gene: TRBV29-1; D gene: TRBD1; CDR3 DNA: TGCAGCGTTGACGGGGACAGTTCCTACGAGCAGTACTTC; CDR3 protein: CSVDGDSSYEQYF
clone size: .; J gene: TRBJ2-3; V gene: TRBV4-1; D gene: .; CDR3 DNA: TGCGCCAGCAGCCAAAGCACAGATACGCAGTATTTT; CDR3 protein: CASSQSTDTQYF
clone size: .; J gene: TRBJ2-5; V gene: TRBV2; D gene: TRBD2; CDR3 DNA: TGTGCCAGCAGCACGACTAGCGTGTCAGAGACCCAGTACTTC; CDR3 protein: CASSTTSVSETQYF
clone size: .; J gene: TRBJ2-3; V gene: TRBV11-3; D gene: TRBD2; CDR3 DNA: TGTGCCAGCGCAAGCGGGGGGACTAGCACAGATACGCAGTATTTT; CDR3 protein: CASASGGTSTDTQYF
clone size: .; J gene: TRBJ1-1; V gene: TRBV5-1; D gene: .; CDR3 DNA: TGCGCCAGCAGCCCCCTCGGGAAAGCTGAAGCTTTCTTT; CDR3 protein: CASSPLGKAEAFF
clone size: .; J gene: TRBJ2-7; V gene: TRBV29-1; D gene: TRBD1; CDR3 DNA: TGCAGCGTTGTACCCCTCGGACAGGGTTTCGAGCAGTACTTC; CDR3 protein: CSVVPLGQGFEQYF